The entry that follows covers one TCR beta chain sequence. Its antigen remains unidentified. Qualities for individual bases were not recorded, and no much larger clone is one base off. The CDR3 starts with the cysteine, ends with the phenylalanine, and has 14 residues. The CDR3 DNA has 42 bases and is translated from base 1. V and J are truncated by 5 bases and 2 bases respectively, leaving an intervening sequence of 13 bases. CDR1 and CDR2, per the germline V gene (reference sequence), are LNHNV and YYDKDF. The CDR3 regions of human TCRbeta chains were analyzed by immunosequencing. On the authors' methods: Repertoire TCRs were checked for matches against a reference library of SARS-CoV-2-specific TCRs that had been generated using the MIRA antigen-specificity platform. Breadth was defined as the fraction of unique TCRs that were SARS-CoV-2-associated, and depth was defined as the fraction of total T cells that were SARS-CoV-2-associated. Using the MIRA data, each spike-specific TCR was mapped to the spike region that the TCR reacts to and placed in a CD4 or CD8 class. Log10-transformed breadth and depth values were compared by one-way ANOVA with Sidak's multiple comparisons tests. TCRdb mirrors the immuneACCESS table, restricted to in-frame sequences. Some clones are absent from its copies; in checked studies, under half trace to an unresolved V gene, and the reason for the others is unknown. The DNA gave D and trimming, while V, J and clone size come from that table. The sample table lists some 78,000 clones, about 80% of them with a count of one. About 1.3% of the sample is held by the ten biggest clonotypes.

The data stem from a study of T cell responses to AZD1222 COVID-19 vaccine (dated by TCRdb to the early 2020s). For the wider study: A total of approximately 230 trial participants underwent TCR sequencing, of whom approximately 210 received two doses of AZD1222 and around 26 received two doses of the MenACWY control vaccine. Trial participants were enrolled by age into subgroups of 18-55, 56-69 and 70-plus years, and 148, 28 and 57 TCR-sequenced participants, respectively, were included in these subgroups.

Overall study outcomes, separate from this receptor: Epitopes outside the regions mutated in the B.1.351 and B.1.1.7 variants were reportedly recognized by nearly half of the unique spike-specific TCRs. After two AZD1222 doses, spike-specific TCR breadth and depth were significantly higher than at day 0 and than in MenACWY recipients. No day 14 peak-response samples were available, so repertoires were characterized only after the peak T cell response. Participants were mostly white British, with more females than males. The authors suggested clonal diversity may have been underestimated. The vaccine-associated CD4 TCRs covered the entire spike protein, and the dominant responses fell in regions 160-218 and 743-854. The 56-69-year group was small, and its depth increase did not reach significance, likely because of low power. Conclusions about previously exposed vaccinees were limited because only 5 or 6 AZD1222 recipients were SARS-CoV-2 seropositive at baseline.

Sample time point, as interpreted from the label and publication: about 28 days (+/-7) after the second vaccine dose. Because spike-specific TCR depth and breadth did not differ between the two schedules, AZD1222 recipients who got a second dose at roughly 4 weeks were pooled with those who got a second dose at roughly 12 weeks. The vaccinee samples were drawn from two UK trials, COV001 and COV002, one of which was a single-blind randomized controlled phase 2/3 trial testing AZD1222 (ChAdOx1 nCoV-19) in healthy adults. For TCRbeta chain sequencing, PBMC samples from trial participants were taken at day 0 and at day 28 after the second dose.

This material consisted of peripheral blood, taken 28 days after the second AZD1222 dose. This clonotype originated in an adult who received the AZD1222 COVID-19 vaccine. The chain is made from TRBV15 and TRBJ2-7; possibly the D gene is TRBD1, per 7 matching bases. The CDR3 reads CATSRRRGPYEQYF. The nucleotide sequence is TGTGCCACCAGCCGGCGGAGGGGGCCCTACGAGCAGTACTTC.